The clone carrying this TCR beta chain showed up just a few times. Per the original methods: The authors estimated nucleated cell counts from reference gene primer amplification. This table comes from immunoSEQ multiplex PCR, and its TCRdb copy is limited to in-frame clones, with some not included. Clone size and the V and J calls come from that table; the DNA yielded D and trimming. The sample has 180,000 or so clones; 88% are singletons. The sample comes from a study of blood T cell repertoires in COVID-19. Looking at the study overall: Samples taken during acute and convalescent COVID-19 were collected in the United States, Italy and Spain.

The sample taken for sequencing was peripheral blood. The clonotype originates from a man between 18 and 35 years old with active or convalescent COVID-19.

CDR3 protein: CASSLGRGTAYGYTF. In DNA, the CDR3 is TGTGCCAGCAGCTTAGGAAGAGGGACAGCATATGGCTACACCTTC. The V call is TRBV7-2, the J call TRBJ1-2; 7 bases map to TRBD1. This CDR3 contains 15 residues. Germline V gives CDR1 SGHTA, CDR2 FQGNSA. The ends lost 1 base at V and 5 bases at J; junction bases unmatched: 7.